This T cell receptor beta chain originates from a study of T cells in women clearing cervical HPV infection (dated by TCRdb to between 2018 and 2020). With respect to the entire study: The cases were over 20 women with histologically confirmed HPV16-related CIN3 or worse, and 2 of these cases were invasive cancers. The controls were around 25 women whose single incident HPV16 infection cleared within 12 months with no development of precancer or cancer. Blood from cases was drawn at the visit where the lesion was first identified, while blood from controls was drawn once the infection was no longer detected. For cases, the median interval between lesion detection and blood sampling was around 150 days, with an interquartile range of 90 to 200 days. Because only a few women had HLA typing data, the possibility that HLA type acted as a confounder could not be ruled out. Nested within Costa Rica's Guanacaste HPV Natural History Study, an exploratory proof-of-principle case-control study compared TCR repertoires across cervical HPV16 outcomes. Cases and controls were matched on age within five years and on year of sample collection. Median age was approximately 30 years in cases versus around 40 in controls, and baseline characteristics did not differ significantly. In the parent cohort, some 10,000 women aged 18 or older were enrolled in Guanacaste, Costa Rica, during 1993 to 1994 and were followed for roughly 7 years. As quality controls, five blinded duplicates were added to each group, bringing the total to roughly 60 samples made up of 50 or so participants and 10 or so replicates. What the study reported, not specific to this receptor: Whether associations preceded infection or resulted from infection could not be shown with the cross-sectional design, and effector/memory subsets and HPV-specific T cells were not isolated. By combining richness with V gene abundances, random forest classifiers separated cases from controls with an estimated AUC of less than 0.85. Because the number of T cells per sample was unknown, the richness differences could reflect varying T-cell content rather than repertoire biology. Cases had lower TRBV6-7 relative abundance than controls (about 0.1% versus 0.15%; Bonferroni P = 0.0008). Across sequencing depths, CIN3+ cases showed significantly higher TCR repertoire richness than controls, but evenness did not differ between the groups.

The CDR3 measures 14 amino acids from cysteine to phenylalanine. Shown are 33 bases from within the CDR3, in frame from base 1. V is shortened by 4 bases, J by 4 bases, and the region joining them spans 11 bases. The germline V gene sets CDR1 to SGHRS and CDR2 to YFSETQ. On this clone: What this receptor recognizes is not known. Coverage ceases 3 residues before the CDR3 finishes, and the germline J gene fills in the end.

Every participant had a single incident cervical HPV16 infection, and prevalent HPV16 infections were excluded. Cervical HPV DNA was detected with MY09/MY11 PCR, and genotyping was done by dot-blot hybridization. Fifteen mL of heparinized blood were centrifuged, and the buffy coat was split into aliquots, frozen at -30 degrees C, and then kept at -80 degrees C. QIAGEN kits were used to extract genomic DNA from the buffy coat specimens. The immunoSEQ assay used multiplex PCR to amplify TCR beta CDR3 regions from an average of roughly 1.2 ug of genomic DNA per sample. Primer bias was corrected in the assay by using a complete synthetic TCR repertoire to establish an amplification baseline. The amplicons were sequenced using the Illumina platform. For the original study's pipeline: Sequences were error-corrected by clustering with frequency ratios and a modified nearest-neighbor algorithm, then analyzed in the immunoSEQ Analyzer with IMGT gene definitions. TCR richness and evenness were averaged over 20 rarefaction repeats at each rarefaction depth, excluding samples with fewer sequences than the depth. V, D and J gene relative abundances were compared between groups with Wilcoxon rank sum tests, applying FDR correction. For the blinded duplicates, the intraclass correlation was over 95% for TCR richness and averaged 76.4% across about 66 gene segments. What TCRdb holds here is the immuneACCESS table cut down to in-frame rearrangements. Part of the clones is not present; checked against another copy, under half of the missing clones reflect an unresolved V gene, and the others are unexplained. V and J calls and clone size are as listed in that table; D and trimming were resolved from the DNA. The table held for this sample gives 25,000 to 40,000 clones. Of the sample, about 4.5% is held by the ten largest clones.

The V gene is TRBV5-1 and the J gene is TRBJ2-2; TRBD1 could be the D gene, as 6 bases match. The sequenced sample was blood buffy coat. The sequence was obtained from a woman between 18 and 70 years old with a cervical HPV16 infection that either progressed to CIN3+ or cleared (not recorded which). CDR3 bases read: TGCGCCAGCAGCCCTCAGGGGACCACCGGGGAG. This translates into CASSPQGTTGE. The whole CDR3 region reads CASSPQGTTGELFF.